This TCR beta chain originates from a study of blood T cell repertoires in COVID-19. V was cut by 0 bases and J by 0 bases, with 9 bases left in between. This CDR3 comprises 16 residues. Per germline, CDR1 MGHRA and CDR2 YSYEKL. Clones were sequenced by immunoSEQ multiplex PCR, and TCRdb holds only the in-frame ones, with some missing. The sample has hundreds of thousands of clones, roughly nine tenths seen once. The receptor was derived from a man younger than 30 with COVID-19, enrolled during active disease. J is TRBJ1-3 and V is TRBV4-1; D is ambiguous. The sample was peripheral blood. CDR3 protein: CASSQDGSSSGNTIYF. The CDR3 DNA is TGCGCCAGCAGCCAAGATGGGAGTAGCTCTGGAAACACCATATATTTT.